These 15 T cell receptor beta chains share one sample of origin, sequenced in a study of cytomegalovirus exposure and HLA in healthy donors. 60 Vbeta and 13 Jbeta primers were used in PCR. Sequencing used immunoSEQ multiplex PCR; TCRdb keeps in-frame clones, though not all of them. The repertoire holds roughly 150,000 clones, with around 86% as singletons. The sample consisted of PBMCs. The receptor set was obtained from a female donor in good health and CMV-seronegative.

V and J are TRBV27 and TRBJ2-1; TRBD1 agrees at 8 bases. The CDR3 covers 13 residues. V shed 5 bases, J shed 5 bases, and the junction held 2 bases outside the gene matches. CDR1 and CDR2 from the germline V gene are MNHEY and SMNVEV (reference sequence). The CDR3 DNA reads as TGTGCCAGCAGTCGGACAGGGAACAATGAGCAGTTCTTC. Translated, it gives CASSRTGNNEQFF.

This clone has just one count. The genes are TRBV15 and TRBJ2-2; D gene uncertain. V lost 0 bases and J lost 7, with 12 bases in between. From germline, CDR1 is LNHNV and CDR2 YYDKDF (reference sequence). The CDR3 runs to 15 residues. In DNA, the CDR3 is TGTGCCACCAGCAGAGATCCTATGCGTGGCGGGGAGCTGTTTTTT. Translating it yields CATSRDPMRGGELFF.

This clone was recorded a few times. V gene TRBV5-1 combines with J gene TRBJ2-1, with 9 nucleotides matching TRBD2. This CDR3 region has 16 residues. Germline V gene data show CDR1 as SGHRS and CDR2 as YFSETQ. The trim removed 0 bases at V and 4 bases at J, leaving 5 bases unmatched. The CDR3 is CASSLEAAGGYNEQFF. Written as DNA, the CDR3 is TGCGCCAGCAGCTTGGAGGCTGCGGGAGGGTACAATGAGCAGTTCTTC.

The chain has TRBV7-2 and TRBJ2-7; the D gene is possibly TRBD1 (6 bases). The CDR3 runs to 16 residues. CDR1 and CDR2 (germline): SGHTA, FQGNSA. The germline V and J ends were trimmed by 5 bases and 1 base, with 18 bases remaining between them. The CDR3 sequence: CASSPDSGQGSYEQYF. CDR3 bases: TGTGCCAGCAGCCCAGACTCGGGTCAGGGGTCCTACGAGCAGTACTTC.

This chain links TRBV19 with TRBJ1-5; 7 bases align to TRBD1. Germline CDR1 and CDR2: LNHDA and SQIVND (reference sequence). The J segment lost 0 bases and the V segment lost 9 bases, leaving 14 bases of the junction unmatched. This CDR3 spans 17 amino acids. The CDR3 region has the DNA TGTGCCAGCCAGACCCGGGACAGTTTTTCTAGCAATCAGCCCCAGCATTTT. Translation gives CASQTRDSFSSNQPQHF.

The chain carries TRBV5-6 and TRBJ2-1, with 12 bases identical to TRBD2. The germline V gene has CDR1 SGHDT and CDR2 YYEEEE. The CDR3 is 16 amino acids. Germline trimming cut 3 bases from V and 4 bases from J; bases unmatched to any gene: 5. CDR3 protein: CASSSSTSGRYNEQFF. The CDR3 DNA reads as TGTGCCAGCAGCTCCTCGACTAGCGGGAGATACAATGAGCAGTTCTTC.

The rearrangement joins TRBV28 to TRBJ2-7; D remains ambiguous. This CDR3 is built from 12 residues. Germline V CDR1 and CDR2: MDHEN, SYDVKM. V was shortened by 4 bases and J by 3 bases, with 7 bases between the two germline ends. CDR3 sequence (DNA): TGTGCCAGCAGTTCATCAATCTACGAGCAGTACTTC. It translates to CASSSSIYEQYF.

The chain links TRBV2 to TRBJ1-5, with a possible D match to TRBD1 (6 bases). CDR1 is SNHLY, CDR2 FYNNEI, per germline. With 7 bases removed from V and 4 bases from J, the gap between germline ends came to 17 bases. The CDR3 spans 15 residues. The chain's CDR3 is CASTGQQGTNQPQHF. In nucleotides, the CDR3 is TGTGCCAGCACCGGACAGCAAGGAACAAATCAGCCCCAGCATTTT.

This sequence joins TRBV2 and TRBJ2-1; 8 bases are a match to TRBD2. Germline V gives CDR1 SNHLY, CDR2 FYNNEI. Unmatched junction bases numbered 5, after V lost 3 bases and J lost 4 bases. The CDR3 runs to 15 residues. This chain's CDR3 is CASSESSGPYNEQFF. The CDR3 DNA sequence: TGTGCCAGCAGTGAGTCTAGCGGGCCTTACAATGAGCAGTTCTTC.

The chain joins TRBV5-1 to TRBJ2-3, with 8 bases matching TRBD2. Unmatched junction bases numbered 3, after V lost 0 bases and J lost 6 bases. The CDR3 is made up of 14 amino acids. The germline CDR1 and CDR2 sequences are SGHRS and YFSETQ. In DNA form, the CDR3 reads TGCGCCAGCAGCTTGGGAGCGGGAGCTGATACGCAGTATTTT. Protein sequence: CASSLGAGADTQYF.

This chain uses TRBV4-1 with TRBJ2-7; D call uncertain. The CDR3 runs 13 residues. V was clipped by 4 bases and J by 3 bases, with 10 bases between them. Looked up from germline, CDR1 is MGHRA and CDR2 is YSYEKL. The CDR3 here is CASSPQSGYEQYF. In DNA, the CDR3 is TGCGCCAGCAGCCCCCAGTCTGGCTACGAGCAGTACTTC.

This chain joins TRBV29-1 and TRBJ1-2, with a weak D call TRBD1 (6 bases). Trimming shortened V by 5 bases and J by 2 bases, and 9 bases separated the two germline ends. CDR3 length: 12 residues. Germline values: CDR1 SQVTM, CDR2 ANQGSEA. CDR3 in DNA: TGCAGCGTTAGGGGGTCGAACTATGGCTACACCTTC. This sequence encodes CSVRGSNYGYTF.

This clone turned up a few times. The rearrangement joins TRBV11-2 to TRBJ2-5; 8 nucleotides align to TRBD2. Germline CDR1 reads SGHAT; CDR2 reads FQNNGV. V dropped 5 bases and J dropped 4; count of bases not matched to a gene: 6. The length of the CDR3 is 14 residues. The CDR3 protein is CASSREGGLETQYF. CDR3 nucleotides: TGTGCCAGCAGCCGGGAGGGGGGGCTAGAGACCCAGTACTTC.

This rearrangement joins TRBV6-1 to TRBJ1-2; 8 positions agree with TRBD1. The CDR3 covers 14 residues. V lost 7 bases to trimming and J lost 3 bases; unmatched junction nucleotides: 7. The germline V gene has CDR1 MNHNS and CDR2 SASEGT. The CDR3 bases are TGTGCCAGCAAGACAGGGGCCGCTGACTATGGCTACACCTTC. Amino acids: CASKTGAADYGYTF.

The V call is TRBV6-5, the J call TRBJ1-2; no reliable D call. Germline V gene lookup returns CDR1 MNHEY and CDR2 SVGAGI. This CDR3 region has 14 residues. Trimming left V 6 bases short and J 7 bases short, with 18 bases between. The CDR3: CASSPSPGLGGYTF. In nucleotides, the CDR3 is TGTGCCAGCAGCCCCTCCCCCGGGTTGGGTGGCTACACCTTC.